Listed below are T cell receptor beta chains from one sample, sequenced in a study of blood T cell repertoires in COVID-19. Profiled with immunoSEQ multiplex PCR; TCRdb holds only in-frame clones, not every one. Of roughly 100,000 clones listed, about nine tenths are singletons. The sequenced sample consisted of peripheral blood. The receptors come from a man aged 18 to 35 with acute or convalescent COVID-19. Both conserved end residues are part of each CDR3. A D gene is named only where the DNA matches it firmly. Size values are once, few and many counts, or a class for expanded clones, and some rows have none.

TRBJ1-2,TRBD1,once,TRBV6-1,TGTGCCAGCAGGGAAAAATGGGGACAGTCAAACTATGGCTACACCTTC,CASREKWGQSNYGYTF
TRBJ2-5,-,once,TRBV6-5,TGTGCCAGCAGTACCGGGACACAACAAGAGACCCAGTACTTC,CASSTGTQQETQYF
TRBJ2-2,TRBD2,-,TRBV10-2,TGCGCCAGCAGTGGATTAGCGGGAGGGAGGAACACCGGGGAGCTGTTTTTT,CASSGLAGGRNTGELFF
TRBJ2-5,-,-,TRBV13,TGTGCCAGCAGCTTAAAGGTCACAGGGGAGACCCAGTACTTC,CASSLKVTGETQYF
TRBJ2-7,TRBD2,-,TRBV7-2,TGTGCCAGCACCGATTATAGCGGGAGCCCCTACGAGCAGTACTTC,CASTDYSGSPYEQYF
TRBJ2-7,TRBD1,-,TRBV12-5,TGTGCTTCTTGTGGGACAGGGGACTACGAGCAGTACTTC,CASCGTGDYEQYF
TRBJ2-7,TRBD2,few,TRBV7-2,TGTGCCAGCAGCTTCGAACGACTAGCGGGGGGCCGGGGATACGAGCAGTACTTC,CASSFERLAGGRGYEQYF
TRBJ1-1,-,-,TRBV6-2/TRBV6-3,TGTGCCAGCAGTTACTCCCCAGGGGCTGTGAACACTGAAGCTTTCTTT,CASSYSPGAVNTEAFF
TRBJ1-2,-,-,TRBV6-6,TGTGCCAGCACCCCAAGCCGGCCTGACGGGTATGGCTACACCTTC,CASTPSRPDGYGYTF
TRBJ1-1,-,-,TRBV19,TGTGCCAGTAGTGTATACAGGGATAAGACTGAAGCTTTCTTT,CASSVYRDKTEAFF
TRBJ1-6,-,-,TRBV2,TGTGCCAGCAGTGAATTGGGCCAGGGTTATTCACCCCTCCACTTT,CASSELGQGYSPLHF
TRBJ2-7,TRBD1,-,TRBV30,TGTGCCTGGAGTGTAGACAGGGTGCACGAGCAGTACTTC,CAWSVDRVHEQYF
TRBJ1-6,-,once,TRBV27,TGTGCCAGCAGTTTATTGGGGGGAGGGTCACCCCTCCACTTT,CASSLLGGGSPLHF
TRBJ1-3,TRBD1,-,TRBV5-1,TGCGCCAGCAGCTTGGCGGCAGGGGGCAGTGGAAACACCATATATTTT,CASSLAAGGSGNTIYF
TRBJ1-2,-,-,TRBV27,TGTGCCAGCAGCCCAATTAGGGGGAGCAACTATGGCTACACCTTC,CASSPIRGSNYGYTF
TRBJ1-1,-,-,TRBV19,TGTGCCAGTAGTCGGGCTGGGAGGGACACTGAAGCTTTCTTT,CASSRAGRDTEAFF
TRBJ1-1,-,-,TRBV3-1/TRBV3-2,TGTGCCAGCAGCCACCCCGGGGACACTGAAGCTTTCTTT,CASSHPGDTEAFF
TRBJ2-3,-,-,TRBV28,TGTGCCAGCCAGAGCACAGATACGCAGTATTTT,CASQSTDTQYF
TRBJ1-2,-,-,TRBV6-5,TGTGCCAGTGGTCGAACAGGGCCCAACTATGGCTACACCTTC,CASGRTGPNYGYTF
TRBJ2-1,-,-,TRBV14,TGTGCCAGCAGCCAACAACAGCCGGACAATGAGCAGTTCTTC,CASSQQQPDNEQFF
TRBJ2-1,TRBD2,-,TRBV11-2,TGTGCCAGCAGCCCAATAAATAGCGGGAGAGTCTATGAGCAGTTCTTC,CASSPINSGRVYEQFF
TRBJ2-3,TRBD2,-,TRBV9,TGTGCCAGCAGCGTACGGGGGGCAGATACGCAGTATTTT,CASSVRGADTQYF
TRBJ2-3,TRBD2,-,TRBV5-1,TGCGCCAGCAGCTTGGGGGGGAGCGGGGCCACAGATACGCAGTATTTT,CASSLGGSGATDTQYF
TRBJ2-1,TRBD2,few,TRBV11-3,TGTGCCAGCAGCCCTAAAACAGTAGCGGGAGGGTCTGGTGAGCAGTTCTTC,CASSPKTVAGGSGEQFF